This entry lists 5 T cell receptor beta chains sequenced from one sample in a study of blood T cell repertoires in COVID-19. Produced via immunoSEQ multiplex PCR; TCRdb's table is partial and in-frame only. The profile shows 73,000 or so clones, around 86% of them singletons. Sequencing was performed on peripheral blood. Receptors originate from a man aged 30 to 39 with acute or convalescent COVID-19.

The rearrangement uses TRBV2 and TRBJ1-4; 7 bases are a match to TRBD1. Germline CDR1 is SNHLY and CDR2 is FYNNEI. The V gene end was trimmed by 7 bases and the J gene end by 5 bases; junction bases not matched to a gene: 7. The CDR3 has 14 amino acids. The CDR3 sequence: CASKKAGGNEKLFF. The DNA for the CDR3 is TGTGCCAGCAAAAAGGCAGGGGGGAATGAAAAACTGTTTTTT.

The chain employs TRBV11-2 and TRBJ1-5; TRBD1 might be the D (5 bases). Germline V gives CDR1 SGHAT, CDR2 FQNNGV. The CDR3 is 16 amino acids. The ends were cut back, 1 base at V and 4 bases at J, with 14 bases in the middle. The CDR3 DNA is TGTGCCAGCAGCTTAGTCCAGGGTAAAAGGAATCAGCCCCAGCATTTT. As protein: CASSLVQGKRNQPQHF. The whole variable domain, remainder taken from reference TRBV11-2 and TRBJ1-5, is EAGVAQSPRYKIIEKRQSVAFWCNPISGHATLYWYQQILGQGPKLLIQFQNNGVVDDSQLPKDRFSAERLKGVDSTLKIQPAKLEDSAVYLCASSLVQGKRNQPQHFGDGTRLSIL.

The chain has TRBV2 and TRBJ1-5, with D tentatively TRBD1 (6 bases). The CDR3 length is 14 residues. Germline CDR1 reads SNHLY; CDR2 reads FYNNEI. The V end was cut by 6 bases, the J end by 1 base, with 10 bases between. CDR3 in DNA: TGTGCCAGCAGCACAGGACAGAGCAATCAGCCCCAGCATTTT. It codes for CASSTGQSNQPQHF.

The V gene is TRBV27, the J gene TRBJ2-1, with 9 bases lining up with TRBD1. Germline V CDR1 and CDR2: MNHEY, SMNVEV (reference sequence). J was trimmed by 6 bases and V by 7 bases; bases with no gene match: 1. CDR3 length equals 12 residues. The CDR3 sequence: CASKTGGNEQFF. CDR3 DNA: TGTGCCAGCAAGACAGGGGGCAATGAGCAGTTCTTC.

V usage is TRBV18 and J usage is TRBJ2-6; D might be TRBD2 (5 bases). Germline V lookup: CDR1 KGHSH, CDR2 LQKENI. V gave up 4 bases and J gave up 1 base, with 8 bases separating them. The CDR3 runs to 15 residues. CDR3 in amino acids: CASSLGLSGANVLTF. For the CDR3, the DNA is TGTGCCAGCTCACTCGGACTTTCTGGGGCCAACGTCCTGACTTTC.